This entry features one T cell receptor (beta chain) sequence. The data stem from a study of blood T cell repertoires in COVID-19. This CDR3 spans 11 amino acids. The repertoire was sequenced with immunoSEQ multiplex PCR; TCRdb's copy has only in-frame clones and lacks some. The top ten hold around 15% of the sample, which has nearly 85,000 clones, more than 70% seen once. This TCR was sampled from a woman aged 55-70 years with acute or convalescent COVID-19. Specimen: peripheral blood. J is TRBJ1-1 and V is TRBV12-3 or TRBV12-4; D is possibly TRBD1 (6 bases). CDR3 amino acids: CALEGGTEAFF. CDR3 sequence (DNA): TGTGCTTTGGAAGGGGGCACTGAAGCTTTCTTT.